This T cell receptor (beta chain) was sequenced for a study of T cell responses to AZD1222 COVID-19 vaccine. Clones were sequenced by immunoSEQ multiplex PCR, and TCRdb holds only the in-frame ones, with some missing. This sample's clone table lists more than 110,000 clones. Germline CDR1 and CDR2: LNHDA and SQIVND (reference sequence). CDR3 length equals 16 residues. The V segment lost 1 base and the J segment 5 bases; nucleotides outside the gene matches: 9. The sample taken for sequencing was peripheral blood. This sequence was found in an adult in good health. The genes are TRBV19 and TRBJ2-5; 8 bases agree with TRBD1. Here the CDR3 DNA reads TGTGCCAGTAGTATAGGGTGGACAGGGAATGGGGAGACCCAGTACTTC. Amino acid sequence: CASSIGWTGNGETQYF.